This TCR beta chain was sequenced during a study of T cells in Graves' hyperthyroidism and ophthalmopathy. Regarding the study as a whole: Ophthalmopathy and stable hyperthyroidism were told apart by a 13 V-J model. Expanded thyroid clonotypes (above 0.001) were mostly also found in blood.

Researchers took RNA transcripts and amplified the TCR beta CDR3 regions from them. The TCR CDR3 first-round RT-PCR relied on the HTBI primer set. MiXCR was run by TCRdb on the multiplex PCR reads, yielding one entry per CDR3 protein. The sample records roughly 61,000 distinct CDR3 sequences, roughly 50% being singletons. This clonotype rates as medium-sized (0.01 to 0.1%). The antigen remains undetermined. V lost 3 bases to trimming and J lost 0 bases, with 12 bases between them. Germline CDR1 and CDR2: SQVTM and ANQGSEA. The length of the CDR3 is 14 residues. This receptor was identified in a woman in her fifties or sixties with Graves' ophthalmopathy. The sample was blood. V usage is TRBV29-1 and J usage is TRBJ2-7; the D gene could be TRBD1 or TRBD2 (7 bases each). CDR3 loop: CSVEGGGRSYEQYF. CDR3 bases: TGCAGCGTTGAGGGAGGGGGCCGCTCCTACGAGCAGTACTTC.